This record looks at one T cell receptor beta chain sequence and its context. Its binding antigen is unknown. Base-call qualities are not available, and no considerably larger clone is one nucleotide away. TCRbeta CDR3 regions were profiled with the immunoSEQ Assay using bias-controlled multiplex PCR amplification of genomic DNA. Concerning the study's data processing: The absolute abundance of each unique TCRbeta CDR3 region was quantified after sequences were collapsed and filtered. Differential abundance was tested with a binomial (Fisher-equivalent) model and with a beta-binomial model adding time-dependent variance fitted from healthy donors. Clones with fewer than 5 combined templates were removed, and a clone was called differentially abundant if the clone's Benjamini-Hochberg FDR was below 0.01. In the beta-binomial model, variance was expressed as a function of the total template count across the two samples, in the form v = (b*log(k)+a)^2. TCRdb holds this immuneACCESS table with in-frame rearrangements only. Some clones are missing; in checked studies, unresolved V genes explain under half, and the rest has no known cause. Clone size and the V and J calls come from that table; the DNA yielded D and trimming. This sample holds about 50,000 clones; about 80% were observed only once. Around 15% of the sample is taken by the ten largest.

No immune events such as infections were documented for the healthy donors during the collection period. Blood repertoires from healthy donors were used as a training cohort for calibrating time-dependent variance in a beta-binomial model of differential abundance of T-cell clones. The training cohort comprised about ten healthy donors, 3 female and 7 male. An age range of roughly 29 to 70 years, with an average of roughly 47 years, was recorded for the donors. Obtained from a commercial supplier, whole blood was collected from each healthy donor at three time points set around two weeks apart. For immunosequencing, genomic DNA was extracted from whole blood that had not been sorted. The data were obtained in a study of identifying expanded T cells in peripheral blood (dated by TCRdb to the late 2010s). In the study overall: Separate aliquots of the same genomic DNA pool were sequenced to produce technical replicates, and four replicates were compared in pairs. General conclusions and limits of the study: The binomial model flagged around 1.2 differentially abundant clones between technical replicates but around 15 over approximately 2 weeks and approximately 18 over about four weeks. Across all healthy-donor time intervals, the beta-binomial model significantly cut both the number of clones called differentially abundant and the false-positive rate. The authors expected that biological variance in healthy repertoires might rise further over much longer intervals, such as months to years. Variance in clone template counts between approximately two-week samples significantly increased with total template count across all healthy donors.

CDR1 SGHAT and CDR2 FQNNGV were looked up in the germline V gene. The germline ends are 13 bases apart after V is trimmed by 1 base and J by 10 bases. CDR3 length: 13 amino acids, cysteine to phenylalanine. Here the CDR3 DNA is all that survives: 39 bases in frame from base 1. The chain links TRBV11-2 with TRBJ1-2; the D gene cannot be resolved reliably. The sample was blood. The receptor's source is a person between 18 and 75 years old in good health. The DNA is as follows: TGTGCCAGCAGCTTAGTGGCAGGAGGAATCTACACCTTC. Its amino acids are CASSLVAGGIYTF.